The 10 T cell receptor beta chains in this list originate from one sample, sequenced in a study (dated by TCRdb to the mid-2010s). The method behind the library was RT-PCR. Instrument used: Illumina MiSeq. TCRdb reworked the public reads: Q25 trimming with fastp, MiXCR clone assembly, productive beta chains retained. Each CDR3 protein appears once, grouped with its most common genes and DNA. The sample contains fewer than 800,000 distinct CDR3 sequences, more than 13% of them found a single time. The ten top clones hold roughly 3.9% of the sample. Sequencing used memory CD4+ T cells from blood. The receptor source for this set is a female donor in good health, serving as a healthy control.

The sample holds a few counts of this clonotype. The chain has TRBV28 and TRBJ1-6; unclear D gene. The CDR3 sequence is 12 residues long. Trimming shortened V by 4 bases and J by 10 bases, and 8 bases separated the two germline ends. Germline values: CDR1 MDHEN, CDR2 SYDVKM. CDR3 sequence reads: CASSSGGSPLHF. Here the CDR3 DNA reads TGTGCCAGCAGTTCTGGTGGGTCACCCCTCCACTTT.

The J gene is TRBJ1-5, the V gene TRBV7-2; no reliable D call. The CDR3 runs to 13 residues. Trimming took 3 bases from V and 9 from J, leaving 12 bases between them. Germline assignment: CDR1 SGHTA and CDR2 FQGNSA. CDR3 sequence: CASSLATDVPQHF. The CDR3 DNA reads as TGTGCCAGCAGCTTGGCCACGGATGTGCCCCAGCATTTT.

The chain links TRBV6-2 or TRBV6-3 to TRBJ2-3; TRBD2 aligns across 14 bases. V lost 6 bases and J lost 2; bases outside the gene matches: 10. The germline gives CDR1 MNHEY, CDR2 SVGEGT. The length of the CDR3 is 18 residues. CDR3 sequence (DNA): TGTGCCAGCAGGAAGACTAGCGGGAGGGGGTTAGACACAGATACGCAGTATTTT. Encoded protein: CASRKTSGRGLDTDTQYF.

This clonotype was detected a few times. The chain carries TRBV12-3 or TRBV12-4 and TRBJ2-6; no firm D call. The CDR3 contains 14 residues. Trimming removed 10 bases from V and 0 bases from J, with 10 bases in between. For the CDR3, the DNA is TGTGCCACCTCGAGGAGCTCTGGGGCCAACGTCCTGACTTTC. Translating gives CATSRSSGANVLTF.

The V call is TRBV5-5, the J call TRBJ2-7, with 11 bases identical to TRBD2. Germline V gene lookup returns CDR1 SGHKS and CDR2 YYEKEE (reference sequence). This CDR3 has 14 residues. V was pared by 2 bases and J by 6 bases, with 4 bases of the junction left unmatched. The CDR3 sequence is CASSFLSGRVEQYF. In DNA form, the CDR3 reads TGTGCCAGCAGCTTCCTTAGCGGGAGGGTCGAGCAGTACTTC. The full variable domain, in which reference TRBV5-5 and TRBJ2-7 provide the parts outside the CDR3, is DAGVTQSPTHLIKTRGQQVTLRCSPISGHKSVSWYQQVLGQGPQFIFQYYEKEERGRGNFPDRFSARQFPNYSSELNVNALLLGDSALYLCASSFLSGRVEQYFGPGTRLTVT.

The chain links TRBV9 to TRBJ1-6; no clear D gene. With 4 bases removed from V and 8 bases from J, the gap between germline ends came to 13 bases. Germline V gene data show CDR1 as SGDLS and CDR2 as YYNGEE. The CDR3 spans 14 residues. The CDR3 loop reads CASSLQVSHSPLHF. The DNA for the CDR3 is TGTGCCAGCAGCCTTCAGGTCAGTCATTCACCCCTCCACTTT.

Many counts were recorded for this clonotype. In DNA form, the CDR3 reads TGTGCCACCCGAGGGGAGGAGGACACTGAAGCTTTCTTT. Translated, it gives CATRGEEDTEAFF. The V gene is TRBV10-3, the J gene TRBJ1-1; maybe TRBD1 (5 bases). Germline assignment: CDR1 ENHRY and CDR2 SYGVKD. Trimming pared 10 bases from V and 3 bases from J, leaving 15 bases between. CDR3 size: 13 residues.

There are many counts of this clonotype. The chain links TRBV3-1 to TRBJ2-3; TRBD1 matches 9 bases. Losses at the gene ends were 8 bases for V and 5 bases for J; bases not matched to a gene: 11. This CDR3 has 15 amino acids. The germline CDR1 and CDR2 sequences are LGHDT and YNNKEL (reference sequence). Written as DNA, the CDR3 is TGTGCCAGCGCCGTGGGACAGGGTCGGGGAGATACGCAGTATTTT. It codes for CASAVGQGRGDTQYF.

This clonotype was recorded at least ten times. The CDR3: CSAPLMDTQYF. The CDR3 nucleotides read TGCAGTGCTCCGTTGATGGATACGCAGTATTTT. The chain recombines TRBV20-1 with TRBJ2-3; unclear D gene. V was clipped by 5 bases and J by 6 bases, with 9 bases between them. The CDR3 contains 11 residues. CDR1 and CDR2 (germline): DFQATT, SNEGSKA (reference sequence).

This clonotype was detected a few times. This rearrangement joins TRBV20-1 to TRBJ1-2; TRBD1 agrees at 7 bases. CDR3 length equals 12 residues. Germline CDR1 DFQATT, CDR2 SNEGSKA (reference sequence). J lost 4 bases, V lost 4 bases, and 3 bases had no gene match. CDR3 nucleotide sequence: TGCAGTGCTACAGACAGGGTCTATGGCTACACCTTC. This encodes CSATDRVYGYTF.